This TCR beta chain derives from a study of immune cell composition in non-small cell lung cancer. Study in general: Histologic subtype was mainly adenocarcinoma or squamous cell carcinoma. Study-level points and caveats: Shared sequences between tumour-reactive and dominant in vivo clones were not proven. TIL tumour reactivity correlated with maximal tumour-associated clone frequency in adenocarcinoma.

Some clones are missing from TCRdb's copy, which holds only in-frame ones; the method was immunoSEQ multiplex PCR. Of around 11,000 clones in the sample, 50% to 75% are singletons; the top ten hold roughly 18%. CDR1 is SGHVS, CDR2 FQNEAQ, per germline. V lost 3 bases and J lost 3, with 11 bases in between. The length of the CDR3 is 14 residues. DNA was extracted from unsorted cell suspensions stored frozen. For this clone: Its specificity is unknown.

The sequence was obtained from a human donor with non-small cell lung cancer. Source material: lung tumor tissue. The rearrangement links TRBV7-8 to TRBJ1-1; weak D call: TRBD1 (5 bases). In DNA, the CDR3 is TGTGCCAGCAGCTTTAGCCGGGGGGACACTGAAGCTTTCTTT. It yields the protein CASSFSRGDTEAFF.